The rows below give T cell receptor beta chains drawn from one sample of a study of blood T cell repertoires in COVID-19. Sequencing used immunoSEQ multiplex PCR; TCRdb keeps in-frame clones, though not all of them. The sample carries around 280,000 clones, 70% to 90% recorded once. Material: peripheral blood. The receptors derive from a woman aged 25 to 39 who had recovered from COVID-19. Each CDR3 is given with its conserved first and last residue. D genes are given only for firm matches. Clone size, where shown, is once, few, many, or a class for clones that have expanded.

cdr3_nt	cdr3_aa	clone_size	j_call	d_call	v_call
TGTGCCAGCAGCTTCGACCTAGCGGGGATTAGCACAGATACGCAGTATTTT	CASSFDLAGISTDTQYF	.	TRBJ2-3	TRBD2	TRBV7-9
TGCGCCAGCAGCCCGGCGGGACAGGGGATCGGGGAGCTGTTTTTT	CASSPAGQGIGELFF	few	TRBJ2-2	TRBD1	TRBV4-1
TGCGCCAGCAGGAAGGCCAGGGAGAACACCGGGGAGCTGTTTTTT	CASRKARENTGELFF	.	TRBJ2-2	.	TRBV5-1
TGTGCCAGCAGCGTAGATGACAGGGTTAATTCACCCCTCCACTTT	CASSVDDRVNSPLHF	few	TRBJ1-6	TRBD1	TRBV9
TGTGCCAGCGCCCGACAGGTAGCAAGTAATGAAAAACTGTTTTTT	CASARQVASNEKLFF	.	TRBJ1-4	.	TRBV19
TGTGCCAGCAGCTTTACGGTGGCTAACTATGGCTACACCTTC	CASSFTVANYGYTF	.	TRBJ1-2	.	TRBV7-2
TGTGCCAGCAGCCACAAGGGGGGGAACACCTTC	CASSHKGGNTF	.	TRBJ1-2	.	TRBV5-6
TGTGCCAGCAGCCCAAATCTAGCTCAGGCCCAGCATTTT	CASSPNLAQAQHF	.	TRBJ1-5	.	TRBV27
TGTGCCAGCAGCCCCTGGGGTAGCGGGAAGTCTTCGTATGAGCAGTTCTTC	CASSPWGSGKSSYEQFF	once	TRBJ2-1	TRBD2	TRBV9
TGTGCCAGCAGTCTCGATCAGCCCCAGCATTTT	CASSLDQPQHF	.	TRBJ1-5	.	TRBV12-3/TRBV12-4
TGCGCCAGCAGCCCGGGGACAGGGGGCACCGGGGAGCTGTTTTTT	CASSPGTGGTGELFF	.	TRBJ2-2	TRBD1	TRBV5-1
TGCGCCAGCAGCCAAGGTTCGACACACACTGAAGCTTTCTTT	CASSQGSTHTEAFF	.	TRBJ1-1	.	TRBV4-3
TGTGCCAGCAGCCCCTACTTAGGACAGGGCACAGATACGCAGTATTTT	CASSPYLGQGTDTQYF	.	TRBJ2-3	TRBD1	TRBV4-2
TGTGCCAGTAGTATAGATTTCGAGGGTCCTAGAGAGACCCAGTACTTC	CASSIDFEGPRETQYF	.	TRBJ2-5	.	TRBV19
TGCGCCAGCAGCCTCCCGGGACAGACCTACGAGCAGTACTTC	CASSLPGQTYEQYF	.	TRBJ2-7	TRBD1	TRBV4-1
TGTGCCAGCAGCCAAGCGGACACTGAAGCTTTCTTT	CASSQADTEAFF	once	TRBJ1-1	.	TRBV3-1/TRBV3-2
TGCGCCAGCAGCTTGGGGACAGGGGGCTCTGAAGCTTTCTTT	CASSLGTGGSEAFF	.	TRBJ1-1	TRBD1	TRBV5-1
TGCAGTGCTAGTTGGGGCGGGGGTGAAAAACTGTTTTTT	CSASWGGGEKLFF	.	TRBJ1-4	.	TRBV20-1
TGTGCCACCAGGGGGGGATTGAACACCGGGGAGCTGTTTTTT	CATRGGLNTGELFF	.	TRBJ2-2	.	TRBV24-1
TGCGCCAGCAGCCAAGGACAGCTACTCACAGATACGCAGTATTTT	CASSQGQLLTDTQYF	.	TRBJ2-3	.	TRBV4-3
TGTGCCAGCAGTTACGGAGGGACAGTGTTCCAAGAGACCCAGTACTTC	CASSYGGTVFQETQYF	.	TRBJ2-5	.	TRBV6-2/TRBV6-3
TGCAGCGTAGAAAAACCAGGTACTGATACGCAGTATTTT	CSVEKPGTDTQYF	.	TRBJ2-3	.	TRBV29-1
TGCGCCAGCAGCTATCAGGGCAGTTCTGGAAACACCATATATTTT	CASSYQGSSGNTIYF	few	TRBJ1-3	.	TRBV5-1
TGTGCCAGCAGCGTCGACCCTAGCGGGAGGACAAACAATGAGCAGTTCTTC	CASSVDPSGRTNNEQFF	.	TRBJ2-1	TRBD2	TRBV9
TGTGCCAGTACCCCGGGCGGGGGTGGGGGATATTATGGCTACACCTTC	CASTPGGGGGYYGYTF	.	TRBJ1-2	.	TRBV19
TGTGCCAGCAGCCCGGGGAGGTCGGGCGATGAGCAGTTCTTC	CASSPGRSGDEQFF	.	TRBJ2-1	.	TRBV5-8
TGTGCCAGTAGTATATCCGGGGAGTTCTACGAGCAGTACTTC	CASSISGEFYEQYF	.	TRBJ2-7	.	TRBV19
TGTGCCAGCAGCTTAGAAGACGGGACTTACGAGCAGTACTTC	CASSLEDGTYEQYF	.	TRBJ2-7	.	TRBV7-2
TGTGCCAGCAGTGAAGCGGGAGCGGGAGGAAGGTACGAGCAGTACTTC	CASSEAGAGGRYEQYF	.	TRBJ2-7	TRBD2	TRBV2
TGTGCCAGCAGCTTTAGGCTAGCGGGGGGCACAGATACGCAGTATTTT	CASSFRLAGGTDTQYF	.	TRBJ2-3	TRBD2	TRBV7-2
TGTGCCAGTAGTATAGATCAATATGGTAGTACCCAGCATTTT	CASSIDQYGSTQHF	many	TRBJ1-5	.	TRBV19
TGTGCCAGCAGCTTTCGAAGCGGAGGCTACAATGAGCAGTTCTTC	CASSFRSGGYNEQFF	.	TRBJ2-1	.	TRBV5-6
TGTGCCAGCAGGAAATCCGCAGGAAACACCGGGGAGCTGTTTTTT	CASRKSAGNTGELFF	.	TRBJ2-2	.	TRBV11-3
TGTGCCAGCAGCTTTGCAGCGGGGGTCGATGAGCAGTTCTTC	CASSFAAGVDEQFF	.	TRBJ2-1	TRBD2	TRBV7-9
TGTGCCAGCAGTGAATCTAACCACAAGAATACTATGTCCAATGAGCAGTTCTTC	CASSESNHKNTMSNEQFF	.	TRBJ2-1	.	TRBV25-1
TGTGCCAGTTCGATCGGGACTAGCCCTCTGAGAGCCCAGTACTTC	CASSIGTSPLRAQYF	.	TRBJ2-7	TRBD2	TRBV19
TGTGCCAGCAGCTTAAGATCCGGGACAGGGTATGGCTACACCTTC	CASSLRSGTGYGYTF	.	TRBJ1-2	TRBD1	TRBV7-2
TGTGCCAGCAGCTTAGGGTTTGCGGGGTACAATGAGCAGTTCTTC	CASSLGFAGYNEQFF	.	TRBJ2-1	.	TRBV11-2
TGTGCCAGCAGTTACGTCTCCGAGGGTCAGCCCCAGCATTTT	CASSYVSEGQPQHF	.	TRBJ1-5	.	TRBV6-6
TGTGCCAGCAGTTACTCGCCAGAGAACACCGGGGAGCTGTTTTTT	CASSYSPENTGELFF	.	TRBJ2-2	.	TRBV6-5
TGTGCCAGCAGCTTGTTCTCCTGGCGGGGGACCAATTACGAGCAGTACTTC	CASSLFSWRGTNYEQYF	.	TRBJ2-7	TRBD2	TRBV5-6
TGTGCCAGCAGTTACTCGACTAGCGGGAGGGCCTACGAGCAGTACTTC	CASSYSTSGRAYEQYF	few	TRBJ2-7	TRBD2	TRBV6-2/TRBV6-3
TGTGCCAGCAGCTTACTGACAGGGGGCATCAATGAGCAGTTCTTC	CASSLLTGGINEQFF	.	TRBJ2-1	TRBD1	TRBV7-2
TGTGCCAGCGGACAGCGAAATGAAAAACTGTTTTTT	CASGQRNEKLFF	once	TRBJ1-4	.	TRBV7-9
TGTGCCAGCAGCACCAGGGGTACTGAAGCTTTCTTT	CASSTRGTEAFF	.	TRBJ1-1	.	TRBV5-4
TGCGCCAGCAGCACGACGACGGCAGGGGATACGCAGTATTTT	CASSTTTAGDTQYF	few	TRBJ2-3	.	TRBV5-1
TGCGCCAGCAGCCAAGATGTCGGGGGAGGGGGTAATGAGCAGTTCTTC	CASSQDVGGGGNEQFF	.	TRBJ2-1	.	TRBV4-3
TGTGCCACCAGCAGAGGGAGGCAGGGAGGTCTGAGGCAAGAGACCCAGTACTTC	CATSRGRQGGLRQETQYF	.	TRBJ2-5	.	TRBV15
TGCGCCAGCAGTATTACTCTAGCGGGGCACACCGGGGAGCTGTTTTTT	CASSITLAGHTGELFF	.	TRBJ2-2	TRBD2	TRBV10-1
TGTGCCTGGAGTGATCACAGCCGTTCCTACGAGCAGTACTTC	CAWSDHSRSYEQYF	.	TRBJ2-7	.	TRBV30
TGTGCCAGCAGCTGGGACACGGCGAGCTCCTACGAGCAGTACTTC	CASSWDTASSYEQYF	.	TRBJ2-7	.	TRBV5-4
TGTGCCAGCAGCGGGGGACTCGGTACGCAGTATTTT	CASSGGLGTQYF	few	TRBJ2-3	.	TRBV9
TGTGCTAGTTCCAGACAGGGAATTGCCGGGGAGCTGTTTTTT	CASSRQGIAGELFF	once	TRBJ2-2	TRBD1	TRBV12-5
TGTGCCAGTAACTCCAGGGAAAGACATGAGCAGTTCTTC	CASNSRERHEQFF	.	TRBJ2-1	.	TRBV19
TGTGCCAGCACTACCGGGGGGTTCGGAAAACTGTTTTTT	CASTTGGFGKLFF	.	TRBJ1-4	.	TRBV12-3/TRBV12-4